The present T cell receptor (beta chain) was sequenced within a study of tumor-infiltrating lymphocytes in primary liver carcinoma. Across the whole study: The cohort included men and women aged 30 to 69 years. Tumors were stage T1-T3 N0M0, 4.2 to 10 cm across. General observations from the study: Blood trailed tumors significantly in top-250-clone fraction (p = 0.039).

DNA and RNA were both co-extracted from approximately 22-30 mg of bulk tissue that had not been sorted. Patients underwent surgical resection for primary liver carcinoma. This clonotype was observed a single time. As yet, its antigen is unknown. The authors made TCR beta cDNA from around 500 ng total RNA with a constant-region primer. Three-round nested multiplex PCR performed with slightly modified ARM-PCR produced the TCR beta libraries. It was with TRBV1-TRBV30 forward primers and a C-beta reverse primer that the first two PCR rounds were run, at roughly 9 cycles each. Each CDR3 protein gets one entry after TCRdb re-called the multiplex PCR reads with MiXCR. Among under 110,000 distinct CDR3 sequences, around 73% were seen once, and the ten largest hold roughly 12%. Germline CDR1 is SGHAT and CDR2 is FQNNGV. The V end was cut by 10 bases, the J end by 8 bases, with 30 bases between. The CDR3 has 17 residues.

The TCR originated in a woman aged 60-70 years with primary liver carcinoma and hepatitis B virus infection. Sequencing used liver tumor tissue from sampling region 2. Subset specified: tumor region T2, inferior pole. The chain joins TRBV11-2 to TRBJ2-1; D is possibly TRBD2 (7 bases). The CDR3 is CANIRRLGGGPGDEQFF. The CDR3 region has the DNA TGTGCCAACATCAGGAGACTAGGGGGAGGGCCGGGGGATGAGCAGTTCTTC.